The clone carrying this TCR beta chain was seen more than once but under ten times. The antigen is unknown. This specimen belongs to a study of regulatory T cells in long-lasting Graves disease. Germline V gives CDR1 KGHSY, CDR2 FQNENV. The length of the CDR3 is 14 residues. The V and J ends lost 1 base and 3 bases respectively, with 9 bases between them. Arm-PCR of CDR3 regions and iRepertoire HTBI primers were the basis on which TCR beta libraries were built. As handled by the study authors: Identified across the samples were 50 to 70 TRBV segments and 13 to 15 TRBJ segments. From the multiplex PCR reads, TCRdb called clonotypes with MiXCR, one entry per CDR3 protein. These V and J calls derive from TCRdb rather than the authors' analysis. The data contain about 660,000 distinct CDR3 sequences, 25% to 35% of them singletons. Time point indicated: persistent/refractory GD, antithyroid drugs over 5 years with positive TRAb. From PBMCs, RNA was extracted and then used to make the TCR library.

General study points: TCR diversity was lower in persistent Graves' patients than in newly diagnosed ones.

The sample here was peripheral blood mononuclear cells (PBMCs), taken when the disease was refractory, from a patient treated with antithyroid drugs. V and J are TRBV16 and TRBJ1-2, with D hard to call. This receptor was taken from a female donor with Graves disease. The CDR3 is CASSQLAGDYGYTF. For the CDR3, the DNA is TGTGCCAGCAGCCAATTGGCGGGCGACTATGGCTACACCTTC.